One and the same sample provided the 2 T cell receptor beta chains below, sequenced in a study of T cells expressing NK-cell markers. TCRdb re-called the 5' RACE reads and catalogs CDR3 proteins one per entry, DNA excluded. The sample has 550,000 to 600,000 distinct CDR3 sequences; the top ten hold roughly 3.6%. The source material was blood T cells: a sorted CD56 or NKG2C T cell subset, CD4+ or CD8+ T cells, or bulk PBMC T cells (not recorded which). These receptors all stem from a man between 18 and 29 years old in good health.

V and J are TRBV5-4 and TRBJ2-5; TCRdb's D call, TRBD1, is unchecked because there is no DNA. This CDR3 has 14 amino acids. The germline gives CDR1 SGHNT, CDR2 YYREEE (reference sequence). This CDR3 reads CASREGQVQETQYF.

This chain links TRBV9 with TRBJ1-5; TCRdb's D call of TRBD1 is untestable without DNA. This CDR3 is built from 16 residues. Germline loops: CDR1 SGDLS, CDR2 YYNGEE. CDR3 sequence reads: CASSRDRGDSNQPQHF.